Detailed here is one T cell receptor (beta chain). Its antigen is unidentified. CD4+ naive, central memory, regulatory and stem cell-like memory cells were sorted via CD45RO/CCR7/CD25/CD127/CD95/CD27. Expressed TCRB transcripts were sequenced because the entire RNA isolate underwent reverse transcription. About 4 million reads per sample were averaged for naive, central memory and regulatory samples. Method: immunoSEQ multiplex PCR; TCRdb's copy keeps in-frame clones and lacks some. The sample lists around 300,000 clones, roughly 9.6% seen once, with more than 0.015% in the top ten. The data derive from a study of beta chain features in type 1 diabetes. Findings and limits, study-wide: Across patients, naive, central memory and Treg TCRB repertoires exhibited apparently greater similarity than was observed across healthy donors.

The CDR3 has 14 residues. Germline values: CDR1 MGHDK, CDR2 SYGVNS. V was cut by 3 bases and J by 3 bases, with 12 bases left in between. The TCR was taken from a woman aged 25-40 years in good health. The chain combines TRBV25-1 with TRBJ2-7; D remains ambiguous. The sequencing input was naive CD4+ T cells from blood. CDR3 loop: CASSDSASYYEQYF. DNA of the CDR3: TGTGCCAGCAGTGACAGCGCCTCCTACTACGAGCAGTACTTC.